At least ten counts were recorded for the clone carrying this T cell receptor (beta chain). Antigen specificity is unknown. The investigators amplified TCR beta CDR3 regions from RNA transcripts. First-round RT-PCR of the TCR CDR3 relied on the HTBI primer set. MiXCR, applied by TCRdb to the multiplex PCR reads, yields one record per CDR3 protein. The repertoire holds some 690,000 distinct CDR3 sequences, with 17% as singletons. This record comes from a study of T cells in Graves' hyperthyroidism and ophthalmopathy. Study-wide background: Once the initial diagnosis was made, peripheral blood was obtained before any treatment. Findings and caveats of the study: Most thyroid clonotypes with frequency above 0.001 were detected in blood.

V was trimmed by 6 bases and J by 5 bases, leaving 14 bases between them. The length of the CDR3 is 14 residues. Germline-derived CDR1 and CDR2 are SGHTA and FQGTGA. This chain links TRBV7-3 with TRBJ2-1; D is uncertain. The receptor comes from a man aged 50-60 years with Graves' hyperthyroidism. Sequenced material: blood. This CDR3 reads CASSTPGGDNEQFF. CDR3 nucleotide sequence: TGTGCCAGCAGTACTCCGGGTGGAGACAATGAGCAGTTCTTC.